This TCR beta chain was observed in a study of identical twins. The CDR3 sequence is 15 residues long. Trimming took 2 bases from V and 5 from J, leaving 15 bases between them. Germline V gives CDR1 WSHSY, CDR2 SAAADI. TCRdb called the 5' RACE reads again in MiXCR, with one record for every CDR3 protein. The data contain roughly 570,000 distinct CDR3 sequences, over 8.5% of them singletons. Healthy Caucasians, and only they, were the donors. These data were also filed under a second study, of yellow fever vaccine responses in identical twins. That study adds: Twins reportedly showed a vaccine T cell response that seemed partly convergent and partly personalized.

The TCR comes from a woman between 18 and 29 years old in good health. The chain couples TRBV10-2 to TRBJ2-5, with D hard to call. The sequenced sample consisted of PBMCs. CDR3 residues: CASSERSSPVETQYF. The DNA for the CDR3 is TGCGCCAGCAGTGAGAGGAGCTCCCCCGTGGAGACCCAGTACTTC.